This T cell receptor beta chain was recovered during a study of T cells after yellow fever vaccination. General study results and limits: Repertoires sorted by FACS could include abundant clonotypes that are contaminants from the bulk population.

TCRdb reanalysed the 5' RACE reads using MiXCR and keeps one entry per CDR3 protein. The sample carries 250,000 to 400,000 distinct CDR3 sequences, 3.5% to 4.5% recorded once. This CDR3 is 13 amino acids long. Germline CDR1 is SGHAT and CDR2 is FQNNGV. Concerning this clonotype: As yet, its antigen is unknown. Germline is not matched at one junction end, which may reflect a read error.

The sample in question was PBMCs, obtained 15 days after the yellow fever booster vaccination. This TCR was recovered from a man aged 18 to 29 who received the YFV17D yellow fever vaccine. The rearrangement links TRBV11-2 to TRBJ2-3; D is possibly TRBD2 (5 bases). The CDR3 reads CSSSGELGDTQYF. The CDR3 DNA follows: TGTTCCAGCAGCGGAGAGCTGGGAGATACGCAGTATTTT.